The 19 T cell receptor beta chains below were found in one sample sequenced in a study of blood T cells in healthy people across ages. The use of a sample-barcoded 5' primer and a J-beta primer mix characterized a second PCR of 7 to 11 cycles. TCRdb re-called the 5' RACE reads with MiXCR, one entry per CDR3 protein. This table holds 650,000 to 1,000,000 distinct CDR3 sequences, around half found once. The sample consisted of blood. The receptors come from a man at least 80 years old in good health.

The chain is built from TRBV3-1 and TRBJ1-1; the D gene is possibly TRBD1 (5 bases). From germline, CDR1 is LGHDT and CDR2 YNNKEL (reference sequence). The V gene lost 4 bases and the J gene lost 6 bases, with 9 bases spanning the gap. This CDR3 comprises 12 residues. The CDR3 DNA sequence: TGTGCCAGCAGCCGAAAGACAGCTGAAGCTTTCTTT. Protein product: CASSRKTAEAFF.

This clonotype has more than one count but fewer than ten. The rearrangement uses TRBV20-1 and TRBJ2-5; possibly TRBD2 for D (5 bases). Per germline, CDR1 DFQATT and CDR2 SNEGSKA (reference sequence). CDR3 length: 14 amino acids. V shed 1 base and J shed 0 bases, with 9 bases lying between them. The CDR3 here is CSARGVGNQETQYF. CDR3 DNA sequence: TGCAGTGCTAGAGGAGTCGGGAACCAAGAGACCCAGTACTTC.

The chain recombines TRBV20-1 with TRBJ2-3; D gene unclear. The CDR3 length is 14 residues. V was trimmed by 5 bases and J by 4 bases, leaving 16 bases between them. The V gene's germline CDR1 is DFQATT and CDR2 SNEGSKA (reference sequence). CDR3 DNA sequence: TGCAGTGCTGGCGGAATAATCGCCGCAGATACGCAGTATTTT. Amino acid sequence: CSAGGIIAADTQYF.

This clonotype was seen a handful of times. This chain links TRBV12-3 or TRBV12-4 with TRBJ1-2; 7 nucleotides align to TRBD1. This CDR3 is built from 15 residues. V lost 2 bases and J lost 4; bases outside the gene matches: 7. CDR3 sequence: CASSLSDRVVYGYTF. In DNA form, the CDR3 reads TGTGCCAGCAGTTTAAGTGACAGGGTGGTCTATGGCTACACCTTC.

Details on this clonotype: The junction departs from germline at one end; a sequencing error may be responsible. The chain links TRBV6-5 to TRBJ2-1, with no clear D. This CDR3 comprises 15 residues. Per the germline V gene, CDR1 is MNHEY and CDR2 is SVGAGI. The CDR3 DNA sequence: TGTACCAGCAGTTACTCGTTCAATCCTAGCAATGAGCAGTTCTTC. Its translation: CTSSYSFNPSNEQFF.

The V call is TRBV7-9, the J call TRBJ1-4; 8 positions agree with TRBD1. This CDR3 has 15 residues. The trim removed 4 bases at V and 8 bases at J, leaving 9 bases unmatched. The germline V gene has CDR1 SEHNR and CDR2 FQNEAQ (reference sequence). CDR3 DNA sequence: TGTGCCAGCAGCTCTGGACAGGGTTTGGAAGAAAAACTGTTTTTT. Its translation is CASSSGQGLEEKLFF.

Turning to this clonotype: With a much larger clone just one base away, this may be a read error. The chain links TRBV3-1 to TRBJ2-3; no definite D call. Trimming left V 4 bases short and J 3 bases short, with 5 bases between. This CDR3 comprises 12 residues. Germline lookup yields CDR1 LGHDT and CDR2 YNNKEL (reference sequence). In DNA, the CDR3 is TGTGCCAGCAGCCGAGAGACAGATACGCAGTATTTT. Translating it yields CASSRETDTQYF.

The rearrangement uses TRBV25-1 and TRBJ1-2; D is perhaps TRBD1 (6 bases). CDR1 and CDR2 (germline): MGHDK, SYGVNS. The ends were cut back, 6 bases at V and 5 bases at J, with 13 bases in the middle. The CDR3 contains 13 residues. CDR3 bases: TGTGCCAGCAGCCCCGGGACAACTTATGGCTACACCTTC. The encoded protein is CASSPGTTYGYTF.

The V gene is TRBV20-1, the J gene TRBJ2-1; tentatively, D is TRBD1 (5 bases). Germline CDR1 reads DFQATT; CDR2 reads SNEGSKA (reference sequence). The CDR3 runs 16 residues. V was cut by 0 bases and J by 5 bases, with 17 bases left in between. The CDR3 reads CSARDQGRFRDNEQFF. The CDR3 DNA sequence: TGCAGTGCTAGAGATCAAGGGCGGTTCAGGGACAATGAGCAGTTCTTC.

This clonotype was picked up many times. The chain carries TRBV9 and TRBJ2-7; 7 bases are a match to TRBD1. The V and J ends lost 0 bases and 5 bases, in that order; junction bases with no gene match: 8. Germline values: CDR1 SGDLS, CDR2 YYNGEE. This CDR3 region has 15 residues. In nucleotides, the CDR3 is TGTGCCAGCAGCGTAGCTACAGGGGAGTTAGACGAGCAGTACTTC. Translated, it gives CASSVATGELDEQYF.

The chain uses TRBV5-6 and TRBJ2-5; 9 bases are a match to TRBD1. CDR1 and CDR2 from the germline V gene are SGHDT and YYEEEE. The length of the CDR3 is 16 residues. V gave up 1 base and J gave up 4 bases; unmatched junction bases: 8. The CDR3 coding sequence is TGTGCCAGCAGCTTGTCTAACAGGGGGCGCGGAGAGACCCAGTACTTC. Translated: CASSLSNRGRGETQYF.

The V and J genes are TRBV5-1 and TRBJ2-2, with 7 nucleotides matching TRBD2. The CDR3 is 16 amino acids. The V and J ends lost 0 bases and 1 base, in that order; junction bases with no gene match: 3. Germline assignment: CDR1 SGHRS and CDR2 YFSETQ. CDR3 DNA: TGCGCCAGCAGCTTGGACGGGGGGAGGAACACCGGGGAGCTGTTTTTT. The encoded protein is CASSLDGGRNTGELFF.

The chain uses TRBV7-9 and TRBJ2-1; D uncertain. Germline values: CDR1 SEHNR, CDR2 FQNEAQ (reference sequence). The CDR3 is 16 residues long. Trimming shortened V by 5 bases and J by 2 bases, and 16 bases separated the two germline ends. CDR3 nucleotides: TGTGCCAGCAGCGCACCTCTGACCGGGCCCTACAATGAGCAGTTCTTC. Protein sequence: CASSAPLTGPYNEQFF.

With respect to this clonotype: Since a much larger clone is just one base distant, this may be a read error. J is TRBJ2-7 and V is TRBV30, with D hard to call. Germline lookup yields CDR1 GTSNPN and CDR2 SVGIG (reference sequence). Trimming left V 2 bases short and J 1 base short, with 12 bases between. The CDR3 spans 14 residues. CDR3 DNA: TGTGCCTGGAGTCTGGGCCAACGTTCCTACGAGCAGTACGTC. This translates into CAWSLGQRSYEQYV.

V usage is TRBV29-1 and J usage is TRBJ2-5; D possibly matches TRBD1 or TRBD2 (6 bases each). The DNA end is a closer match to TRBJ2-7, so the J assignment may be wrong. CDR3 length: 15 residues. The V gene's germline CDR1 is SQVTM and CDR2 ANQGSEA. The CDR3 spells CSVEEWGARAYEQYF. CDR3 in DNA: TGCAGCGTTGAAGAATGGGGGGCGCGGGCCTACGAGCAGTACTTC.

This clonotype appeared a single time. CDR3 coding DNA: TGTGCCAGCAAGTCAGATCCCTCCGGGACCCAGTACTTC. It specifies CASKSDPSGTQYF. The rearrangement links TRBV25-1 to TRBJ2-7; D remains unclear. The J call may be faulty, since TRBJ2-5 better matches the DNA end. The CDR3 is 13 residues long. Germline V lookup: CDR1 MGHDK, CDR2 SYGVNS.

For this clonotype: A much larger clone lies a single base off, so this may be a read error. The chain couples TRBV29-1 to TRBJ2-1, with TRBD2 as a possible D gene (6 bases). Germline V gives CDR1 SQVTM, CDR2 ANQGSEA. The germline V and J ends were trimmed by 0 bases and 15 bases, with 12 bases remaining between them. CDR3 length equals 11 residues. The CDR3 loop reads CSVEDREWRFF. CDR3 DNA sequence: TGCAGCGTTGAAGATCGGGAGTGGCGGTTCTTC.

This rearrangement joins TRBV4-3 to TRBJ2-1; 11 positions match TRBD2. With the DNA end fitting TRBJ2-7 better, the J assignment may be wrong. The CDR3 runs to 17 residues. The germline V gene encodes CDR1 LGHNA and CDR2 YSLEER. This CDR3 reads CASSHTLAGGAYNEQYF. The CDR3, as DNA: TGCGCCAGCAGCCACACTCTAGCGGGAGGTGCCTACAATGAGCAGTACTTC.

As to this clonotype: The CDR3 carries no conserved terminal phenylalanine or tryptophan, so it likely arises from a read error. The chain links TRBV10-2 to TRBJ2-7; D not certain. The CDR3 runs to 14 residues. Germline CDR1 is WSHSY and CDR2 is SAAADI. V dropped 6 bases and J dropped 0 bases, with 12 bases sitting between them. The CDR3 is CASRNSFNSYEQYL. The CDR3 DNA reads TGCGCCAGCAGGAACAGCTTTAACTCCTACGAGCAGTACTTG.